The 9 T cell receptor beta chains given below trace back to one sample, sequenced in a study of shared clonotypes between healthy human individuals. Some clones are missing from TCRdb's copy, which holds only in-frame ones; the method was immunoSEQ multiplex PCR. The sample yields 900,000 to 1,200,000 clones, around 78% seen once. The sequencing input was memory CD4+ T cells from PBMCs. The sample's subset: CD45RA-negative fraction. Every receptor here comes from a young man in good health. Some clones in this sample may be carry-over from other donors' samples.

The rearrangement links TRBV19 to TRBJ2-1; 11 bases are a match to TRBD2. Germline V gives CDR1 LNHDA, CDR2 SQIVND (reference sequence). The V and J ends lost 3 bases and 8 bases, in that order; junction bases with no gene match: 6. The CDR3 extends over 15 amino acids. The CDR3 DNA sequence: TGTGCCAGTAGTATGAGACTAGCGGGAATCGATGAGCAGTTCTTC. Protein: CASSMRLAGIDEQFF.

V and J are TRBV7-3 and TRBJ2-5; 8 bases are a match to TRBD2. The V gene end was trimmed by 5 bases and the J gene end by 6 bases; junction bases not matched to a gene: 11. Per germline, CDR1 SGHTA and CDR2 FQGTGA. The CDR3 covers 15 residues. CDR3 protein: CASSPTAGDWKTQYF. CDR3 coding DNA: TGTGCCAGCAGCCCGACAGCGGGAGACTGGAAGACCCAGTACTTC.

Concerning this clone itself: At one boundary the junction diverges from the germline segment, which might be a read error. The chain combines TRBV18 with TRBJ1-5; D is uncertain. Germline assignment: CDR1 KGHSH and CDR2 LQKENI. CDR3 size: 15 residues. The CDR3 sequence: CAGSPGQLINQPQHF. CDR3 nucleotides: TGTGCCGGCTCACCCGGGCAGCTCATTAATCAGCCCCAGCATTTT.

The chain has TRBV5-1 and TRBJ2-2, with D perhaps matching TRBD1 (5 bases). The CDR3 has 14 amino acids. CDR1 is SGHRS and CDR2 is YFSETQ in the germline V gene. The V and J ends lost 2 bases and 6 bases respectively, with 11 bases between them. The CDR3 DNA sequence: TGCGCCAGCAGCTTCCACCAGGGTCCCGGGGAGCTGTTTTTT. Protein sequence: CASSFHQGPGELFF.

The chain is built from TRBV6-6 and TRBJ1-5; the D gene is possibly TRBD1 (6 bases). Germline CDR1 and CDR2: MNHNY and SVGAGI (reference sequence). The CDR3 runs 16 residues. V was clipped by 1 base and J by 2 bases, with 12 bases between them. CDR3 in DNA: TGTGCCAGCAGTTACTTGGGGACATCGGGCAATCAGCCCCAGCATTTT. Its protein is CASSYLGTSGNQPQHF.

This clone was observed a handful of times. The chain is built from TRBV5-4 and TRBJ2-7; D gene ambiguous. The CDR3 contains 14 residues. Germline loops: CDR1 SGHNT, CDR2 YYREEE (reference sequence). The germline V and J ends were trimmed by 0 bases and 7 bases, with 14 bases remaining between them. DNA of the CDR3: TGTGCCAGCAGCTTGGACGGTCGATCTGGGGAGCAGTACTTC. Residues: CASSLDGRSGEQYF.

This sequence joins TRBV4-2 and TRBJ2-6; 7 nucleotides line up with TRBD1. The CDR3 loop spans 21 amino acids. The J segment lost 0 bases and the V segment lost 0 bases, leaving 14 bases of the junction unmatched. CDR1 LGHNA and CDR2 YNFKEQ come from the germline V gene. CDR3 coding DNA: TGTGCCAGCAGCCAAGATAGGTCGGGACAGTTTTCCCGCTCTGGGGCCAACGTCCTGACTTTC. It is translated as CASSQDRSGQFSRSGANVLTF.

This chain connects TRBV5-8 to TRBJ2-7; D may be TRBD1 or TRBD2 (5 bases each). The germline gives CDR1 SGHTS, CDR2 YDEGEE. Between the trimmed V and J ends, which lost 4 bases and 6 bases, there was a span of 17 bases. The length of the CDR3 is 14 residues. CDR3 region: CASSIAGTTTEQYF. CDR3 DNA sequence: TGTGCCAGCAGCATCGCCGGGACCACGACCGAGCAGTACTTC.

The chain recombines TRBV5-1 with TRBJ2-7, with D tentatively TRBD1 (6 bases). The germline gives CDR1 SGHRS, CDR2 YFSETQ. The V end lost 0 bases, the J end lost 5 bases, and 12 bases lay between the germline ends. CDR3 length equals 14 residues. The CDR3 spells CASSLVQGNHEQYF. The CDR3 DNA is TGCGCCAGCAGCTTGGTACAGGGTAACCACGAGCAGTACTTC.